This TCR beta chain was identified during a study of blood T cell repertoires in COVID-19 (dated by TCRdb to 2018 to 2020). For the study in its entirety: Samples from collaborators originated in the United States, Italy and Spain and spanned both the acute and convalescent phases of COVID-19. The prospective study material was composed of cDNA or gDNA derived from T cells, B-cell-depleted T cells, or PBMCs. Subjects who had been exposed to COVID-19, were actively infected with it, or had recovered from it provided the deeply sampled blood TCRbeta repertoires that made up the dataset. The repertoires were released in a freely available public database meant as a resource for research on the immune response to SARS-CoV-2. The samples were drawn from two sources: the first 160 participants of the ongoing ImmuneRACE study, and fewer than 1,500 subjects contributed by 6 global collaborators. A de-identified subject ID, COVID-19 status, age in years and sex were almost always included in the sample metadata. HLA class I and class II types, where available, came from metadata supplied by the sample provider rather than from assay-based typing.

TCRbeta CDR3 regions were amplified from genomic DNA using the immunoSEQ Assay, a bias-controlled multiplex PCR. As for the original processing: The number of nucleated cells in each sample was estimated by amplification of reference gene primers within the assay. To quantify the absolute abundance of each unique TCRbeta CDR3 rearrangement, sequence reads were collapsed and filtered. For each sample, productive Simpson clonality was calculated as the square root of Simpson's diversity index over productive rearrangements. This is the immuneACCESS table as TCRdb keeps it, with only in-frame sequences that have V and J called. A part of the clones is gone; compared with another copy, unresolved V genes explain less than half, and the rest is unexplained. V and J calls plus clone size are reproduced from that table; the DNA served to infer D and trimming. Counted in this sample were 250,000 to 300,000 clones; 80% to 90% of them appeared once. More than 8.5% of the sample is in the top ten clones.

Concerning this clone itself: What antigen it recognizes has not been identified. No base quality information exists; no much larger clone differs at one position.

The paper as a whole reports these results and caveats: The quantity of clinical and demographic metadata differed by source and by participant and was supplied without curation.

At one collaborating source in Seattle, patients were enrolled during active infection and were followed longitudinally through the course of disease. Collaborating institutions collected whole blood in K2EDTA tubes following their own protocols. For TCRbeta analysis, collaborators shipped samples as frozen whole blood, isolated PBMCs, or DNA extracted from either of those sample types. Source material: peripheral blood. This clonotype originated in a woman in her seventies with COVID-19, enrolled during active disease.

The DNA sequence is TGTGCCAGCAGCTTAGCGGGAGAGACCTACGAGCAGTACTTC. Translated, it reads CASSLAGETYEQYF. The sequence joins TRBV5-4 to TRBJ2-7; 8 middle bases align to TRBD2. V is cut back by 2 bases and J by 2 bases, with 3 bases in the junction unmatched. Taken from cysteine to phenylalanine, the CDR3 has 14 residues. Only the CDR3 region is kept as DNA, spanning 42 bases read in frame from base 1. CDR1 and CDR2 are read off the germline V gene (reference sequence) as SGHNT and YYREEE. The variable domain in full, with residues beyond the CDR3 obtained from the reference TRBV5-4 and TRBJ2-7 genes, is ETGVTQSPTHLIKTRGQQVTLRCSSQSGHNTVSWYQQALGQGPQFIFQYYREEENGRGNFPPRFSGLQFPNYSSELNVNALELDDSALYLCASSLAGETYEQYFGPGTRLTVT.